Listed below are T cell receptor beta chains from one sample, sequenced in a study of blood T cell repertoires in COVID-19. The table came from immunoSEQ multiplex PCR; TCRdb's copy has only in-frame clones and leaves some out. The sample has roughly 41,000 clones; 90% are singletons. Material: peripheral blood. The source is a man between 60 and 75 years old with active or convalescent COVID-19. Each CDR3 is given with its conserved first and last residue. D genes are given only for firm matches. Some rows have no size entry. The others give once, few or many, or a class for an expanded clone.

V gene	clone size	J gene	D gene	CDR3 DNA	CDR3 protein
TRBV28	.	TRBJ2-3	.	TGTGCCAGCAGTTTGGGGGGGCGGATCACGCAGTATTTT	CASSLGGRITQYF
TRBV29-1	once	TRBJ2-7	.	TGCAGCGTGAGGGTGGGATTCGAGCAGTACTTC	CSVRVGFEQYF
TRBV28	.	TRBJ2-6	TRBD1	TGTGCCAGCAGTTACAGGGGGCCGGGGGCCAACGTCCTGACTTTC	CASSYRGPGANVLTF
TRBV27	.	TRBJ2-5	.	TGTGCCAGCAGTCCGGAATGGGTAGCCCAAGAGACCCAGTACTTC	CASSPEWVAQETQYF
TRBV11-2	.	TRBJ2-2	TRBD1	TGTGCCAGCAGCATTGGACAGGGGGAAACCGGGGAGCTGTTTTTT	CASSIGQGETGELFF
TRBV28	.	TRBJ1-4	.	TGTGCCAGCAGTTTAAGCCCAGGTCAGGTGAATGAAAAACTGTTTTTT	CASSLSPGQVNEKLFF
TRBV12-5	.	TRBJ1-2	TRBD1	TGTGCTAGTGGTCCCGGACAGGGCAAGGGGGATGGCTACACCTTC	CASGPGQGKGDGYTF
TRBV5-4	.	TRBJ2-5	.	TGTGCCAGCAGCCGTAAAGCAAGCGGAGAGACCCAGTACTTC	CASSRKASGETQYF
TRBV27	.	TRBJ2-2	.	TGTGCCAGCAGTTCGCCCCGGACTACCGGCACCGGGGAGCTGTTTTTT	CASSSPRTTGTGELFF
TRBV3-1/TRBV3-2	.	TRBJ2-3	TRBD2	TGTGCCAGCAGCCCGGGACTAGCGGGAGGATCAGATACGCAGTATTTT	CASSPGLAGGSDTQYF
TRBV5-6	.	TRBJ1-5	TRBD1	TGTGCCAGCAGCTTAAAACAGGGGTTTGATCAGCCCCAGCATTTT	CASSLKQGFDQPQHF
TRBV28	.	TRBJ2-5	.	TGTGCCAGCAGTTTACGGCAAGCGTTCCAAGAGACCCAGTACTTC	CASSLRQAFQETQYF
TRBV10-1	once	TRBJ2-3	.	TGCGCCAGCAGTGAGTCTGGCAGGAGAGGGGATACGCAGTATTTT	CASSESGRRGDTQYF
TRBV6-6	.	TRBJ1-6	.	TGTGCCAGCAGTTTCGGGCGGACACCGTATAATTCACCCCTCCACTTT	CASSFGRTPYNSPLHF
TRBV9	.	TRBJ2-7	.	TGTGCCAGCAGCGTTCAACTTTGGTCCGAGCAGTACTTC	CASSVQLWSEQYF
TRBV6-5	once	TRBJ2-2	TRBD2	TGTGCCAGCAGCTGGACTAGGAGGAACACCGGGGAGCTGTTTTTT	CASSWTRRNTGELFF
TRBV7-9	.	TRBJ2-1	TRBD1	TGTGCCAGCAGCAAACGGGGACAGGGGTACAATGAGCAGTTCTTC	CASSKRGQGYNEQFF
TRBV5-4	.	TRBJ1-1	TRBD1	TGTGCCAGCAGCCAGGGACAGGGGGACACTGAAGCTTTCTTT	CASSQGQGDTEAFF
TRBV7-9	few	TRBJ2-3	.	TGTGCCAGCACTCTGGAGGGATCCACAGATACGCAGTATTTT	CASTLEGSTDTQYF
TRBV12-3/TRBV12-4	once	TRBJ2-1	.	TGTGCCAGCAGTTTTTCCTCGAATGAGCAGTTCTTC	CASSFSSNEQFF
TRBV10-3	.	TRBJ1-5	.	TGTGCCATCAGTGAGTCGGGCCCGCAGGGGCCCAGGGTCCACAATCAGCCCCAGCATTTT	CAISESGPQGPRVHNQPQHF
TRBV6-6	.	TRBJ1-1	TRBD1	TGTGCCAGCAGTCGCGGTCGGACAGGCCGGGGGGGCACTGAAGCTTTCTTT	CASSRGRTGRGGTEAFF
TRBV6-5	.	TRBJ2-7	.	TGTGCCAGCAGTTTGGGGGCCCCCCCCTACGAGCAGTACTTC	CASSLGAPPYEQYF
TRBV9	once	TRBJ1-3	TRBD1	TGTGCCAGCAGCTCCACAGGGGCTGGAAACACCATATATTTT	CASSSTGAGNTIYF
TRBV2	once	TRBJ1-6	.	TGTGCCAGCAGTGCTGGGGAGAATTCACCCCTCCACTTT	CASSAGENSPLHF
TRBV28	.	TRBJ2-3	.	TGTGCCATCTCGGGCATGACAGGCGCGACAGATACGCAGTATTTT	CAISGMTGATDTQYF